The clone carrying this T cell receptor (beta chain) has just one count. These data are taken from a study of blood T cell repertoires in COVID-19. Study at large: Italy, Spain and the United States were the sources of the convalescent and acute COVID-19 samples. Nucleic acid was either cDNA or gDNA, and it came from T cells, B-cell-depleted T cells, or PBMCs.

Original data processing: The authors estimated nucleated cell counts from reference gene primer amplification. Profiling relied on immunoSEQ multiplex PCR, and the TCRdb table lists in-frame clones only, not all of them. V and J calls and clone size are given by that table; D and trimming were obtained from the DNA. This sample has about 99,000 clones, with around 85% found just once. Looked up from germline, CDR1 is LNHDA and CDR2 is SQIVND (reference sequence). This CDR3 has 14 amino acids. The V and J ends lost 4 bases and 3 bases respectively, with 12 bases between them. The origin of this receptor is a woman aged 80 or over with active or convalescent COVID-19. Material: peripheral blood. The chain recombines TRBV19 with TRBJ1-1, with no clear D. In DNA form, the CDR3 reads TGTGCCAGTAGTACGACGGGAACGTACACTGAAGCTTTCTTT. As protein: CASSTTGTYTEAFF.